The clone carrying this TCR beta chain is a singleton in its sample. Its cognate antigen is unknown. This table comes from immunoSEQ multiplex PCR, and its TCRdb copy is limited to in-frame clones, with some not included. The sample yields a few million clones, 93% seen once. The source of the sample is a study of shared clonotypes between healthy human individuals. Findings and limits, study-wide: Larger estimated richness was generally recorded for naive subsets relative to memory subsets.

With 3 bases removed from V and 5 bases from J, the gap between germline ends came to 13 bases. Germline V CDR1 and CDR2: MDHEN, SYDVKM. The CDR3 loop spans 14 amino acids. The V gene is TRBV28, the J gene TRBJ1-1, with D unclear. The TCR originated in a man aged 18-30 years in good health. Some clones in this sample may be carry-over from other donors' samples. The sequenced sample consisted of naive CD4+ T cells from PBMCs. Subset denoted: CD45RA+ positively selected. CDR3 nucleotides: TGTGCCAGCAGTTTGGTAGGACGGCCGACTGAAGCTTTCTTT. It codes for CASSLVGRPTEAFF.